The sequence of this T cell receptor beta chain was determined in a study of OX40 agonist ivuxolimab in advanced cancers. Turning to the study itself: Dose-escalation subjects each had hepatocellular carcinoma, melanoma, renal cell or head and neck cancer. Whole-study results and caveats: Both CD4+ and CD8+ T cell populations in blood had undergone clonal expansion by week 6 at 0.1 to 3.0 mg/kg. Expanded clones tended on average to be more numerous among CD8+ T cells than CD4+.

Details on this clone: The antigen is undetermined.

The method was immunoSEQ multiplex PCR; TCRdb's version includes in-frame clones alone and lacks a portion of them. Of around 140,000 clones listed, about 93% are singletons. CDR3 length: 13 amino acids. Trimming removed 7 bases from V and 2 bases from J, with 8 bases in between. CDR1 SGHAT and CDR2 FQNNGV come from the germline V gene. Source: CD4+ or CD8+ T cells sorted from blood, taken in a trial of the OX40 agonist ivuxolimab. The clonotype originates from an adult with an advanced solid tumor such as melanoma, head and neck, liver or kidney cancer. The chain couples TRBV11-2 to TRBJ2-2; TRBD2 is a possible D gene (5 bases). The CDR3 DNA reads TGTGCCAGCATGCCGGGAAACACCGGGGAGCTGTTTTTT. Its translation: CASMPGNTGELFF. Together with reference TRBV11-2 and TRBJ2-2, the CDR3 gives the full variable domain: EAGVAQSPRYKIIEKRQSVAFWCNPISGHATLYWYQQILGQGPKLLIQFQNNGVVDDSQLPKDRFSAERLKGVDSTLKIQPAKLEDSAVYLCASMPGNTGELFFGEGSRLTVL.